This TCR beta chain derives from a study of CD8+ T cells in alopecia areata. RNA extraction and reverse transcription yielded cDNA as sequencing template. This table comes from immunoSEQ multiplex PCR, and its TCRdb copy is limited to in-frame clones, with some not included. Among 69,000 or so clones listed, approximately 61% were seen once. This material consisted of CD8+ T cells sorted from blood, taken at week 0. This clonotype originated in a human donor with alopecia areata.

The CDR3 protein is CSVGTGTRAGEQYF. In nucleotides, the CDR3 is TGCAGCGTCGGGACCGGGACAAGGGCTGGGGAGCAGTACTTC. The chain combines TRBV29-1 with TRBJ2-7; the D gene is possibly TRBD1 (6 bases). The V gene's germline CDR1 is SQVTM and CDR2 ANQGSEA. The V end was cut by 6 bases, the J end by 7 bases, with 22 bases between. The CDR3 length is 14 residues.